This TCR beta chain was captured in a study of cytomegalovirus exposure and HLA in healthy donors. Concerning this clone: The antigen is undetermined.

The PCR used 60 Vbeta and 13 Jbeta primers. Sequencing used immunoSEQ multiplex PCR; TCRdb keeps in-frame clones, though not all of them. The sample carries some 160,000 clones, 80% to 85% recorded once. General observations from the study: HLA restriction was apparent for most CMV-associated TCR beta chains in a later analysis. A later analysis reported that several of the most significant clusters appeared to be linked to common viral pathogens, among them Epstein-Barr virus.

CDR3 length equals 16 residues. The germline V and J ends were trimmed by 5 bases and 4 bases, with 20 bases remaining between them. Germline V gene data show CDR1 as KGHSH and CDR2 as LQKENI. The donors were healthy bone marrow donors. Source material: PBMCs. The chain employs TRBV18 and TRBJ1-1; D is ambiguous. The TCR sequence derives from a woman aged 18 to 35 in good health and CMV-seronegative. CDR3 loop: CASSSWTAGPGTEAFF. In DNA form, the CDR3 reads TGTGCCAGCTCATCTTGGACGGCGGGTCCAGGCACTGAAGCTTTCTTT.